The clone carrying this T cell receptor (beta chain) was counted only a few times. Its specificity is not known. This entry belongs to a study of T cell repertoires in cytomegalovirus infection. As for the study in general: Used in the study were CMV epitopes, some recently identified and HLA-C-restricted, others well-studied and HLA-B-restricted. From public TCR beta signatures came an indication of both CMV infection and matching HLA type. Points from the study as a whole: Dominating the ex vivo response were HLA-C-restricted CMV-specific TCR beta clonotypes. The cumulative frequency of public TCR beta families identified carriers of CMV plus the relevant HLA.

TCRdb re-called the reads through MiXCR, storing one row per CDR3 protein. The table includes about 770,000 distinct CDR3 sequences, 25% to 30% detected once. Germline CDR1 reads MNHEY; CDR2 reads SMNVEV (reference sequence). This CDR3 is 17 amino acids long. V gave up 4 bases and J gave up 0 bases; unmatched junction bases: 7. The receptor was isolated from a human donor in good health (CMV status not recorded). Some clones in this sample may be carry-over from other donors' samples. The chain has TRBV27 and TRBJ1-5; TRBD1 matches at 9 bases. This specimen consisted of cultured CD8+ T cells from PBMCs, obtained from culture after CMV antigen stimulation. The DNA of the CDR3 is TGTGCCAGCAGTTCGGGGACAGGGTTTTATAGCAATCAGCCCCAGCATTTT. It codes for CASSSGTGFYSNQPQHF.